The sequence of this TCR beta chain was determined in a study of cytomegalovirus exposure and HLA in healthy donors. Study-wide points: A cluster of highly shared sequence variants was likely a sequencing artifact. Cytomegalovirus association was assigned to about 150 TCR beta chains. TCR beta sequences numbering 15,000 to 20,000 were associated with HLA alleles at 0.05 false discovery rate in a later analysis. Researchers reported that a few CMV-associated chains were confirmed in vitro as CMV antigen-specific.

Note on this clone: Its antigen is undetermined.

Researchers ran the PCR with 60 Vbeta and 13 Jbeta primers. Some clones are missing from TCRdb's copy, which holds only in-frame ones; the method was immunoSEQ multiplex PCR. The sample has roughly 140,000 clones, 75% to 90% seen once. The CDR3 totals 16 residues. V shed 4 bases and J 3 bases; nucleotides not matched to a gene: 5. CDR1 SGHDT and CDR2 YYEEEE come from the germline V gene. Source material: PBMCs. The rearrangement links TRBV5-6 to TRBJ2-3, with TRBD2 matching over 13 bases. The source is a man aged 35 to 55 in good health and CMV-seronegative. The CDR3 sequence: CASSTGTSGATDTQYF. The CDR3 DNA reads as TGTGCCAGCAGCACCGGGACTAGCGGGGCGACAGATACGCAGTATTTT.